This T cell receptor (beta chain) was obtained from a study of cytomegalovirus exposure and HLA in healthy donors. Overall study context: Of 300 to 450 genotyped donors, 70% to 85% clustered with self-reported Caucasian donors. Study results and caveats: There were 150 to 200 TCR beta chains listed as cytomegalovirus-associated. In a later analysis, TCR beta V- and J-gene trimming was associated with a missense DCLRE1C variant. Presence/absence analyses rested on an assumption that sequencing depth was roughly uniform across donors.

The PCR employed 60 Vbeta primers together with 13 Jbeta primers. Measured with immunoSEQ multiplex PCR; TCRdb has only the in-frame clones, and not every one. The sample has roughly 120,000 clones, 73% seen once. Remarks on this clone: Its target is not known.

J was trimmed by 4 bases and V by 10 bases; bases with no gene match: 9. Germline CDR1 is MDHEN and CDR2 is SYDVKM. CDR3 size: 13 residues. The receptor comes from a man aged 55-75 years in good health and CMV-seropositive. The V gene is TRBV28, the J gene TRBJ1-2; 7 bases are a match to TRBD1. Material for sequencing was PBMCs. The CDR3 sequence: CATADRVFYGYTF. CDR3 sequence (DNA): TGTGCCACGGCTGACAGGGTCTTCTATGGCTACACCTTC.